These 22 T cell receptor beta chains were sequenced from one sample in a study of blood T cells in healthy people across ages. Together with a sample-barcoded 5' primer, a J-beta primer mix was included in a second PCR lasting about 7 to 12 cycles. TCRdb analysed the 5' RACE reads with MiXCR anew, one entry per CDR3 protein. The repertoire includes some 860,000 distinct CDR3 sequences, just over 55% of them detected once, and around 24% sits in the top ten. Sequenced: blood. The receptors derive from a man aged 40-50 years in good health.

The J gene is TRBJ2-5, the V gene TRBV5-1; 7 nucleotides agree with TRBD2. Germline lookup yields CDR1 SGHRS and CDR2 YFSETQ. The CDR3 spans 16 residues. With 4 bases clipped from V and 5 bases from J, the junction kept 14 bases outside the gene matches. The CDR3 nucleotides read TGCGCCAGCAGCCCCGCGTCCGGACTAGAGGGGGAGACCCAGTACTTC. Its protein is CASSPASGLEGETQYF.

As DNA, the CDR3 is TGCGCCAGCAGCCAAGCTTATTCCGATACGCAGTATTTT. Its protein product is CASSQAYSDTQYF. The genes are TRBV4-1 and TRBJ2-3; no clear D. This CDR3 is built from 13 residues. With 1 base removed from V and 6 bases from J, the gap between germline ends came to 8 bases. Germline V CDR1 and CDR2: MGHRA, YSYEKL.

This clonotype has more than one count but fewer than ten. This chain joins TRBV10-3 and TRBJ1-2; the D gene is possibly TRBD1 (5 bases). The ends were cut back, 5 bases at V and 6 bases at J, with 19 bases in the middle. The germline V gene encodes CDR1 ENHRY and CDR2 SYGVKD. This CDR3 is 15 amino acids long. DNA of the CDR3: TGTGCCATCAGTCCGTTGTTGGGGACGCCGAATGGCTACACCTTC. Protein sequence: CAISPLLGTPNGYTF.

This chain's CDR3 is CSAYKDRRNYNEQFF. Written as DNA, the CDR3 is TGCAGTGCCTACAAGGACAGGAGAAACTACAATGAGCAGTTCTTC. The J gene is TRBJ2-1, the V gene TRBV20-1, with TRBD1 matching over 7 bases. V lost 6 bases and J lost 3; bases outside the gene matches: 11. The CDR3 consists of 15 residues. Germline assignment: CDR1 DFQATT and CDR2 SNEGSKA (reference sequence).

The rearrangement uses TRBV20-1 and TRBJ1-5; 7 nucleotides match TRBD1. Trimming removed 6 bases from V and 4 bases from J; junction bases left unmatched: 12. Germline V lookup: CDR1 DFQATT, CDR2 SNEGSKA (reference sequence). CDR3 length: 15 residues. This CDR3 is CSAGNDRVDNQPQHF. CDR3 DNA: TGCAGTGCAGGGAACGACAGGGTTGATAATCAGCCCCAGCATTTT.

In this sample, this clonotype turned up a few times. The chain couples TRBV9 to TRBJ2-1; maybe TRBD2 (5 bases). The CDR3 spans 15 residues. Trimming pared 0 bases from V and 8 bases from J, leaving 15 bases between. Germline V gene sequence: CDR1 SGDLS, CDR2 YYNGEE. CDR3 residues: CASSVGLWESDEQFF. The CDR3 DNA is TGTGCCAGCAGCGTAGGTTTGTGGGAGAGCGATGAGCAGTTCTTC.

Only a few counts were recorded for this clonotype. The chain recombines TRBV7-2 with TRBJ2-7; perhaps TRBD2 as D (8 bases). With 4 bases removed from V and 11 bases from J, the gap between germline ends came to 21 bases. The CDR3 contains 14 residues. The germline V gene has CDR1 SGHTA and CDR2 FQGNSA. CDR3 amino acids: CASSSRGGTSNEYF. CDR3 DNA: TGTGCCAGCAGCTCCAGGGGGGGGACTAGTAATGAGTACTTC. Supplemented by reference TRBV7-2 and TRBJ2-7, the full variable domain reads GAGVSQSPSNKVTEKGKDVELRCDPISGHTALYWYRQSLGQGLEFLIYFQGNSAPDKSGLPSDRFSAERTGGSVSTLTIQRTQQEDSAVYLCASSSRGGTSNEYFGPGTRLTVT.

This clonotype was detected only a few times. The CDR3 DNA is TGTGCCAGCAGCTTAGACGGGACACTTAATCAGCCCCAGCATTTT. Its translation: CASSLDGTLNQPQHF. The chain uses TRBV7-9 and TRBJ1-5, with D possibly being TRBD1 (6 bases). The V end lost 1 base, the J end lost 4 bases, and 11 bases lay between the germline ends. Germline lookup yields CDR1 SEHNR and CDR2 FQNEAQ (reference sequence). The CDR3 loop spans 15 amino acids. Combining the CDR3 with reference TRBV7-9 and TRBJ1-5 gives the whole variable domain DTGVSQNPRHKITKRGQNVTFRCDPISEHNRLYWYRQTLGQGPEFLTYFQNEAQLEKSRLLSDRFSAERPKGSFSTLEIQRTEQGDSAMYLCASSLDGTLNQPQHFGDGTRLSIL.

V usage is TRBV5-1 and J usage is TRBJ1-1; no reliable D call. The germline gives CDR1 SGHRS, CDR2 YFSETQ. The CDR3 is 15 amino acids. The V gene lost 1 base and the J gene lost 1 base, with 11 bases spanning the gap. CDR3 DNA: TGCGCCAGCAGCTTGACTGCGCCCGGGAACACTGAAGCTTTCTTT. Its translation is CASSLTAPGNTEAFF.

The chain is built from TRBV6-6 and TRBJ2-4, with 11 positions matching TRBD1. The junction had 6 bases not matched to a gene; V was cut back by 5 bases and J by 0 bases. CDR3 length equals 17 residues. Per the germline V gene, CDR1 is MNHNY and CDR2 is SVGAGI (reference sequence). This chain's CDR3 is CASSPQDRGRAKNIQYF. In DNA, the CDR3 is TGTGCCAGCAGTCCACAGGACAGGGGGCGAGCCAAAAACATTCAGTACTTC.

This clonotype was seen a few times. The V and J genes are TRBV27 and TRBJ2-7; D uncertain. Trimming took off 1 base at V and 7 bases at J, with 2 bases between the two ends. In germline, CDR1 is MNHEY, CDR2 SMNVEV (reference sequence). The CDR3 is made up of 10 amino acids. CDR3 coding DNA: TGTGCCAGCAGTTTATTAGAGCAGTACTTC. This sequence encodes CASSLLEQYF.

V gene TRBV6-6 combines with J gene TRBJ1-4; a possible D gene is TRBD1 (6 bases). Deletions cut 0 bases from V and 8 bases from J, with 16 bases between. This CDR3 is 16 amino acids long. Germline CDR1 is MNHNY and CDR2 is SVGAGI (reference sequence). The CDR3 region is CASSYSIGATGEKLFF. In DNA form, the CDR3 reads TGTGCCAGCAGTTACTCGATAGGGGCCACAGGGGAAAAACTGTTTTTT.

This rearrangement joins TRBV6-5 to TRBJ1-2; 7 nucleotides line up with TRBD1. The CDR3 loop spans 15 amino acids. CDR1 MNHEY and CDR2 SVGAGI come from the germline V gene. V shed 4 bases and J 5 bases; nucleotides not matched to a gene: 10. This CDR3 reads CASSSLRQGSYGYTF. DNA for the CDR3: TGTGCCAGCAGTTCCCTCCGACAGGGTAGTTATGGCTACACCTTC.

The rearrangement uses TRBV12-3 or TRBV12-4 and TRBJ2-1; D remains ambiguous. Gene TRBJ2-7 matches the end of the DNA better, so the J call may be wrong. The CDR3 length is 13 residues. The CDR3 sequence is CASTLSSYNEQYF. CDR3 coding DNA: TGTGCCAGCACGCTTAGCTCCTACAATGAGCAGTACTTC.

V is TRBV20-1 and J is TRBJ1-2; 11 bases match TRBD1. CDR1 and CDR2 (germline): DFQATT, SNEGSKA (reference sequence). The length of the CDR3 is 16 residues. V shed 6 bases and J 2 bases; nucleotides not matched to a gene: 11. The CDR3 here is CSARDRGSRYNYGYTF. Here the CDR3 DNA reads TGCAGTGCGCGGGACAGGGGGTCTAGATACAACTATGGCTACACCTTC.

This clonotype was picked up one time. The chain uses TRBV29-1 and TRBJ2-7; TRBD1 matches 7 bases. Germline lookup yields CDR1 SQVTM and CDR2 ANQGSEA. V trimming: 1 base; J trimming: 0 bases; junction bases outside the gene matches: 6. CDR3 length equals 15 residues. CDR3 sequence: CSVEARDSSSYEQYF. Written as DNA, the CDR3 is TGCAGCGTTGAAGCCCGGGACAGCAGCTCCTACGAGCAGTACTTC.

CDR3 loop: CASSILTGPYEQYF. For the CDR3, the DNA is TGTGCCAGCAGCATCCTTACAGGCCCCTACGAGCAGTACTTC. This chain uses TRBV6-5 with TRBJ2-5; perhaps TRBD1 as D (5 bases). The end of the DNA aligns better with TRBJ2-7, so the J call may be wrong. CDR1 and CDR2 from the germline V gene are MNHEY and SVGAGI. CDR3 length: 14 amino acids.

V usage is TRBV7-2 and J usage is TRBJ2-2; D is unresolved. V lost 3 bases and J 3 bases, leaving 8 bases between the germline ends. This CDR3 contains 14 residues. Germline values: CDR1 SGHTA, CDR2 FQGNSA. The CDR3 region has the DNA TGTGCCAGCAGCTTTTTTTCTGACACCGGGGAGCTGTTTTTT. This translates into CASSFFSDTGELFF.

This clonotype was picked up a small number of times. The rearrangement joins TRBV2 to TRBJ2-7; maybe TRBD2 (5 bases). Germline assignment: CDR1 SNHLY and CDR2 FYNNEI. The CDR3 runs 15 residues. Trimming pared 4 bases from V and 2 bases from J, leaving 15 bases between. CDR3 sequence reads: CASSGQTRATYEQYF. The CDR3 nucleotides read TGTGCCAGCAGTGGACAAACGAGGGCTACCTACGAGCAGTACTTC. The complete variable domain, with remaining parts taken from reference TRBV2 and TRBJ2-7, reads EPEVTQTPSHQVTQMGQEVILRCVPISNHLYFYWYRQILGQKVEFLVSFYNNEISEKSEIFDDQFSVERPDGSNFTLKIRSTKLEDSAMYFCASSGQTRATYEQYFGPGTRLTVT.

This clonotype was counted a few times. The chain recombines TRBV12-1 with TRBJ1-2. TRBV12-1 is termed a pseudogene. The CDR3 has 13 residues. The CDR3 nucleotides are TGTGCCAGCAGCTACAGACAAAACTATGGCTACACCTTC. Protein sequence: CASSYRQNYGYTF.

The DNA for the CDR3 is TGTGCCATCAGTGACAGCCGGCGAGGAGATACGCAGTATTTT. Residues: CAISDSRRGDTQYF. The chain couples TRBV10-3 to TRBJ2-3; D is uncertain. Trimming pared 3 bases from V and 5 bases from J, leaving 12 bases between. The CDR3 has 14 residues. Per the germline V gene, CDR1 is ENHRY and CDR2 is SYGVKD.

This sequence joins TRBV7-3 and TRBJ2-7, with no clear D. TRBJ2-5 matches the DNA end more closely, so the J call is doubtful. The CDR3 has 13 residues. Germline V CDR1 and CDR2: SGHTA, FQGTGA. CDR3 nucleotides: TGTGCCAGCAGCCCGACGACCCGAGAGACCCAGTACTTC. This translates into CASSPTTRETQYF.